The source of this T cell receptor beta chain is a study of neurological immune-mediated disorders (dated by TCRdb to the late 2010s). The study in broad terms: Peripheral blood TCR-beta repertoires from HTLV-I-associated myelopathy (HAM/TSP) patients, multiple sclerosis patients and healthy controls were compared by UMI-based sequencing. Of the 60 to 70 subjects in the cohort, some 15 were HAM/TSP patients, some 35 were multiple sclerosis patients, and about 20 were healthy controls. The 90 to 120 TCR-beta libraries covered PBMC samples along with longitudinal samples, technical triplicates, and paired sorted CD4+ and CD8+ T-cell subsets.

The CDR3 sequence holds 15 residues, the cysteine and phenylalanine included. Just the 45-base CDR3 DNA is kept, in frame starting at base 1. CDR1 and CDR2, looked up from the germline V gene (reference sequence), are DFQATT and SNEGSKA. V drops 4 bases and J drops 6 bases, leaving 19 bases in between. To synthesize cDNA, template-switch 5'RACE was performed with a primer carrying a 10-nucleotide random unique molecular identifier so that each TCR transcript was tagged. Every sequencing run yielded over 190 million TCR-beta sequences covering 15-18 subjects. The RNeasy kit was used to extract total RNA. Using the KAPA Real-time Library Amplification kit, TCR-beta VDJ regions were amplified with primers for the TCR constant region and the 5'RACE anchor. Sample indexes and Illumina adaptors were added in a first PCR, after which library yield was increased in a second PCR. The roughly 650 bp TCR product was size-selected on a 2% E-gel SizeSelection system after Ampure bead purification. Before pooling, library quality was assessed on a Bioanalyzer, concentration was determined with Qubit, and library quantification was performed with the Kapa Library Quantification kit. An Illumina HiSeq 2500 sequenced the libraries paired-end 2 x 150 bp. To increase sequence diversity, roughly 23-30% phiX was spiked into each library pool. In the authors' own workflow: Quality-filtered reads were processed with the UMI-based MiGEC pipeline, and over 90% of raw TCR sequences were removed by the MiGEC pipeline during error correction. IMGT germline references were used for aligning VDJ genes, and each clonotype was defined as a unique CDR3 amino acid sequence together with its V-J genes. Clonal expansion, Shannon diversity, and CDR3 relatedness (CalcPairwiseDistances, ClusterSamples) were evaluated with VDJtools, and phylogenetic trees were built with CLCbio workbench. A clone was classed as expanded if it had 8 or more unique UMIs, a cutoff based on coefficient-of-variation modelling across technical triplicates. In TCRdb, the public reads were trimmed at Q25 with fastp and aligned with MiXCR, with productive beta chains retained. Rows with one shared CDR3 protein collapse into an entry with the most common genes and DNA. In this record, the V and J calls reflect TCRdb's handling and not the investigators' own analysis. Present in this sample are under 40,000 distinct CDR3 sequences, about 7% of which were seen just once. The ten largest clonotypes hold around 6% of the sample.

Blood bank volunteers in Maryland, USA served as the healthy controls. TCR libraries for sorted subsets were made from 950,000 to 1,000,000 sorted CD4+ or CD8+ T cells. Peripheral blood was subjected to Ficoll-Hypaque density gradient centrifugation to isolate PBMCs, which were then cryopreserved in liquid nitrogen. The study also sequenced paired sorted CD4+ and CD8+ subsets from healthy controls, HAM/TSP patients and MS patients. This clonotype was detected ten times or more. Which antigen it targets is not known. There are no base qualities to consult, and no much larger clone falls within one base. Points the paper makes about the study in general: The highest TCR clonal expansion was observed in HAM/TSP patients, whereas the lowest was observed in MS patients, even when compared with healthy controls. No identical CDR3 amino acid sequences were shared among expanded clones across subjects, suggesting private TCR-beta repertoires in all groups.

This sequence was found in a man aged 50 to 60 in good health. What was sequenced was CD4+ T cells from blood. The V and J segments used are TRBV20-1 and TRBJ1-5; TRBD1 is perhaps the D gene, given 5 matching bases. CDR3 reads: CSATPGVAHGQPQHF. The nucleotide sequence is TGCAGTGCTACACCGGGGGTAGCCCACGGTCAGCCCCAGCATTTT.